These 20 T cell receptor beta chains were all obtained from the same sample, sequenced in a study of identical twins. TCRdb processed the 5' RACE reads anew with MiXCR; each CDR3 protein has one entry. The sample includes 1.5 million to 2 million distinct CDR3 sequences, 32% of them seen just once. The sequenced sample was cord blood. The receptors shown here come from a newborn girl in good health.

The chain has TRBV12-3 or TRBV12-4 and TRBJ1-5; 11 bases match TRBD1. The CDR3 has 16 amino acids. J lost 1 base, V lost 3 bases, and 2 bases had no gene match. In DNA form, the CDR3 reads TGTGCCAGCAGTTTCGGACAGGGGGCGAGCAATCAGCCCCAGCATTTT. Translated: CASSFGQGASNQPQHF.

The chain recombines TRBV2 with TRBJ2-1, with D perhaps matching TRBD2 (5 bases). The germline V gene has CDR1 SNHLY and CDR2 FYNNEI. Between the trimmed V and J ends, which lost 6 bases and 10 bases, there was a span of 10 bases. The CDR3 spans 11 residues. The CDR3 here is CASRLVWEQFF. The DNA for the CDR3 is TGTGCCAGCAGACTAGTATGGGAGCAGTTCTTC.

The chain recombines TRBV20-1 with TRBJ2-1, with a weak D call TRBD2 (6 bases). The CDR3 is 13 amino acids. V was cut by 5 bases and J by 5 bases, with 13 bases left in between. Germline values: CDR1 DFQATT, CDR2 SNEGSKA (reference sequence). CDR3 in amino acids: CSAPGTHNNEQFF. Here the CDR3 DNA reads TGCAGTGCTCCAGGGACTCACAACAATGAGCAGTTCTTC.

This chain uses TRBV24-1 with TRBJ2-3, with D unresolved. Trimming shortened V by 4 bases and J by 3 bases, and 7 bases separated the two germline ends. Looked up from germline, CDR1 is KGHDR and CDR2 is SFDVKD. CDR3 size: 13 residues. The CDR3 sequence is CATSDATTDTQYF. The CDR3 DNA follows: TGTGCCACCAGTGACGCGACAACAGATACGCAGTATTTT.

This clonotype was detected only a few times. The chain carries TRBV20-1 and TRBJ2-7; D perhaps matches TRBD1 (6 bases). The CDR3 totals 13 residues. V shed 8 bases and J shed 1 base, with 15 bases lying between them. In germline, CDR1 is DFQATT, CDR2 SNEGSKA (reference sequence). The DNA of the CDR3 is TGCAGTACGGACAGCACACATTCCTACGAGCAGTACTTC. Translation gives CSTDSTHSYEQYF.

The CDR3 loop is CASSLMTSARTDTQYF. The CDR3 DNA follows: TGTGCCAGCAGTTTAATGACTAGCGCCCGCACAGATACGCAGTATTTT. The gene calls are TRBV28 and TRBJ2-3, with 8 bases aligning to TRBD2. In germline, CDR1 is MDHEN, CDR2 SYDVKM. V lost 2 bases to trimming and J lost 1 base; unmatched junction nucleotides: 5. The CDR3 is made up of 16 amino acids.

V and J are TRBV27 and TRBJ2-1, with D unclear. Germline CDR1 is MNHEY and CDR2 is SMNVEV (reference sequence). Trimming stripped 3 bases from V and 5 bases from J, with 11 bases between. The CDR3 sequence is 14 residues long. CDR3 nucleotide sequence: TGTGCCAGCAGTTTTCGAGGTCGGAACAATGAGCAGTTCTTC. This translates into CASSFRGRNNEQFF.

In its sample, this clonotype was seen a few times. V is TRBV28 and J is TRBJ2-7, with TRBD1 as a possible D gene (6 bases). V lost 6 bases to trimming and J lost 2 bases, with 17 bases between them. This CDR3 is 15 amino acids long. Germline CDR1 MDHEN, CDR2 SYDVKM. CDR3 in amino acids: CASSRTGNMAYEQYF. CDR3 DNA sequence: TGTGCCAGCAGCAGAACAGGGAACATGGCCTACGAGCAGTACTTC.

The chain carries TRBV4-1 and TRBJ2-7; D is ambiguous. CDR3 length equals 16 residues. Germline V lookup: CDR1 MGHRA, CDR2 YSYEKL. Trimming removed 1 base from V and 7 bases from J, with 20 bases in between. CDR3 sequence (DNA): TGCGCCAGCAGCCAAGGTGTTCTCTCTTTGTACAATGAGCAGTACTTC. The encoded protein is CASSQGVLSLYNEQYF.

The chain couples TRBV18 to TRBJ2-7, with 8 bases that match TRBD1. Near its end, the DNA agrees better with TRBJ2-5, so the J call may be wrong. This CDR3 is built from 15 residues. Germline CDR1 is KGHSH and CDR2 is LQKENI. CDR3 sequence: CASSPRQGQEQTQYF. As DNA, the CDR3 is TGTGCCAGCTCACCACGTCAGGGACAGGAGCAGACCCAGTACTTC.

This chain uses TRBV20-1 with TRBJ2-2; D ambiguous. The CDR3 is 16 residues long. The germline V gene encodes CDR1 DFQATT and CDR2 SNEGSKA (reference sequence). The V gene lost 0 bases and the J gene lost 0 bases, with 11 bases spanning the gap. The CDR3 DNA reads as TGCAGTGCTAGAGACTACAAGACGACGAACACCGGGGAGCTGTTTTTT. Its translation is CSARDYKTTNTGELFF.

This clonotype showed up just a few times. The J gene is TRBJ1-4, the V gene TRBV6-2 or TRBV6-3, with no clear D. Trimming took 8 bases from V and 5 from J, leaving 21 bases between them. Germline values: CDR1 MNHEY, CDR2 SVGEGT. The CDR3 has 16 residues. The CDR3 spells CASRLGILQRNEKLFF. CDR3 bases: TGTGCCAGCCGACTGGGAATCCTCCAGCGGAATGAAAAACTGTTTTTT.

This chain joins TRBV4-2 and TRBJ2-7; TRBD2 matches 14 bases. V dropped 1 base and J dropped 7; count of bases not matched to a gene: 12. Per the germline V gene, CDR1 is LGHNA and CDR2 is YNFKEQ. The CDR3 runs to 18 residues. CDR3 in amino acids: CASSQALQGLAGDNEQYF. CDR3 nucleotides: TGTGCCAGCAGCCAAGCCCTCCAGGGACTAGCGGGGGACAATGAGCAGTACTTC.

J is TRBJ1-1 and V is TRBV20-1; D gene ambiguous. CDR3 size: 11 residues. V shed 3 bases and J shed 11 bases, with 13 bases lying between them. CDR1 and CDR2 from the germline V gene are DFQATT and SNEGSKA (reference sequence). The CDR3, as DNA: TGCAGTGCTAGTAACAGTGAAAGGGCTTTCTTT. It is translated as CSASNSERAFF.

Concerning this clonotype itself: Since the CDR3 does not end with the conserved phenylalanine or tryptophan, this likely comes from a read error. V and J are TRBV5-1 and TRBJ1-4, with a possible D match to TRBD1 (6 bases). Germline V gene lookup returns CDR1 SGHRS and CDR2 YFSETQ. Trimming took 4 bases from V and 2 from J, leaving 12 bases between them. The CDR3 is 15 amino acids. The CDR3 nucleotides read TGCGCCAGCAGCAAAGGGACACTCACTAATGAAAAACTGTTTTAT. It translates to CASSKGTLTNEKLFY.

V usage is TRBV4-2 and J usage is TRBJ2-3; 11 bases line up with TRBD1. Trimming at V came to 3 bases and at J to 3 bases, leaving 2 bases not matched to a gene. CDR1 is LGHNA and CDR2 is YNFKEQ in the germline V gene. The CDR3 length is 15 residues. CDR3 sequence: CASSHWDRGTDTQYF. CDR3 nucleotides: TGTGCCAGCAGCCACTGGGACAGGGGGACAGATACGCAGTATTTT.

The CDR3, as DNA: TGTGCCAAGCAGACTCTGGAGGGCAATGAGCAGTTCTTC. Amino acids: CAKQTLEGNEQFF. This sequence joins TRBV2 and TRBJ2-1, with D tentatively TRBD2 (6 bases). Per the germline V gene, CDR1 is SNHLY and CDR2 is FYNNEI. V was shortened by 10 bases and J by 6 bases, with 16 bases between the two germline ends. The CDR3 sequence is 13 residues long.

This clonotype was counted between two and nine times. The J gene is TRBJ2-1, the V gene TRBV2; D may be TRBD1 or TRBD2 (5 bases each). Trimming cost V 11 bases and J 9 bases, with 23 bases left between them. Germline V gives CDR1 SNHLY, CDR2 FYNNEI. The length of the CDR3 is 14 residues. CDR3 DNA: TGTGCCGCCCAAGACTGGGGTCTCGGGGCTGAGCAGTTCTTC. The encoded protein is CAAQDWGLGAEQFF.

The chain recombines TRBV7-9 with TRBJ2-1; D remains unclear. Trimming took 3 bases from V and 5 from J, leaving 20 bases between them. The CDR3 is made up of 17 amino acids. Germline-derived CDR1 and CDR2 are SEHNR and FQNEAQ (reference sequence). The CDR3 loop reads CASSFENRKVWHNEQFF. In nucleotides, the CDR3 is TGTGCCAGCAGCTTTGAAAATCGTAAGGTTTGGCACAATGAGCAGTTCTTC.

This chain connects TRBV12-3 or TRBV12-4 to TRBJ1-2, with a tentative D call TRBD1 (5 bases). Trimming pared 6 bases from V and 4 bases from J, leaving 12 bases between. The CDR3 is 13 amino acids. CDR3 sequence: CASRSGLSYGYTF. CDR3 coding DNA: TGTGCCAGCAGATCGGGACTAAGCTATGGCTACACCTTC.